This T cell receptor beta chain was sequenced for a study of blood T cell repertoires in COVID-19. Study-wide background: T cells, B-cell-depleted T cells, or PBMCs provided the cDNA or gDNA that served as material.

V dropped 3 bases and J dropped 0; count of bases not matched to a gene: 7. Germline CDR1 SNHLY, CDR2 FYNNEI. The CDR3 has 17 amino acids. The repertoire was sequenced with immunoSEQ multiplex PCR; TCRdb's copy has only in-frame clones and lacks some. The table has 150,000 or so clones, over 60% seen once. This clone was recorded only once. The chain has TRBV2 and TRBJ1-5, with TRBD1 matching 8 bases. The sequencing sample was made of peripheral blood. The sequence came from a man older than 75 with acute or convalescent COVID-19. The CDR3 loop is CASSDQGTGYSNQPQHF. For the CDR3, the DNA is TGTGCCAGCAGTGACCAAGGGACAGGCTATAGCAATCAGCCCCAGCATTTT.